A single sample gave rise to the 19 T cell receptor beta chains below, sequenced in a study of response to subunit inactivated influenza vaccine. TCRdb reprocessed the RT-PCR reads with MiXCR, giving one entry per CDR3 protein. The data contain under 550,000 distinct CDR3 sequences, around 8% of them singletons. The sample in question was PBMCs from blood, obtained 23 months after vaccination. These receptors came from a man aged 50-75 years who received an inactivated influenza vaccine.

This chain links TRBV5-1 with TRBJ2-1, with TRBD2 matching 12 bases. The CDR3 has 15 residues. Germline V gene sequence: CDR1 SGHRS, CDR2 YFSETQ. V was pared by 3 bases and J by 6 bases, with 4 bases of the junction left unmatched. CDR3 residues: CASSSLAGGLNEQFF. The CDR3 DNA reads as TGCGCCAGCAGCTCGCTAGCGGGAGGGCTCAATGAGCAGTTCTTC.

This sequence joins TRBV15 and TRBJ2-7; D could derive from TRBD1 or TRBD2 (5 bases each). Germline V lookup: CDR1 LNHNV, CDR2 YYDKDF (reference sequence). The V gene lost 3 bases and the J gene lost 1 base, with 10 bases spanning the gap. The CDR3 covers 14 residues. DNA for the CDR3: TGTGCCACCAGCAGGGGGACGGGTTCCTACGAGCAGTACTTC. It specifies CATSRGTGSYEQYF.

The rearrangement joins TRBV4-3 to TRBJ2-7, with D perhaps TRBD1 or TRBD2 (7 bases each). CDR1 LGHNA and CDR2 YSLEER come from the germline V gene. This CDR3 contains 15 residues. Trimming cost V 0 bases and J 6 bases, with 15 bases left between them. The CDR3 sequence: CASSQDSAGGVEQYF. CDR3 bases: TGCGCCAGCAGCCAAGATTCCGCAGGGGGGGTCGAGCAGTACTTC.

There are a few counts of this clonotype. The CDR3 region is CASRDRDQNTEAFF. The CDR3 nucleotides read TGCGCCAGCAGAGACAGGGACCAGAACACTGAAGCTTTCTTT. The V gene is TRBV4-1, the J gene TRBJ1-1, with 7 nucleotides matching TRBD1. This CDR3 is built from 14 residues. CDR1 is MGHRA, CDR2 YSYEKL, per germline. V was clipped by 6 bases and J by 1 base; unmatched bases: 5.

This clonotype was counted a few times. CDR3 DNA: TGCGCCAGCAGCGGACAGGGCACTGAAGCTTTCTTT. Amino acid sequence: CASSGQGTEAFF. The chain is built from TRBV5-1 and TRBJ1-1; 8 bases map to TRBD1. V shed 4 bases and J 4 bases; nucleotides not matched to a gene: 0. Germline V gene data show CDR1 as SGHRS and CDR2 as YFSETQ. CDR3 length equals 12 residues.

The chain is built from TRBV12-3 or TRBV12-4 and TRBJ2-3; unclear D gene. This CDR3 is 14 amino acids long. The germline V and J ends were trimmed by 4 bases and 4 bases, with 12 bases remaining between them. CDR3 bases: TGTGCCAGCAGTTATCCTAGTAAAGCAGATACGCAGTATTTT. It specifies CASSYPSKADTQYF.

This clonotype was observed a handful of times. The rearrangement joins TRBV12-3 or TRBV12-4 to TRBJ2-5, with D unclear. V dropped 6 bases and J dropped 4 bases, with 15 bases sitting between them. The CDR3 contains 14 residues. The CDR3 sequence: CASSPLRVGETQYF. CDR3 in DNA: TGTGCCAGCAGCCCCTTGAGAGTCGGAGAGACCCAGTACTTC.

This chain links TRBV5-1 with TRBJ2-2; 7 bases are shared with TRBD1. CDR3 length equals 16 residues. The germline V gene has CDR1 SGHRS and CDR2 YFSETQ. V shed 1 base, J shed 4 bases, and the junction held 7 bases outside the gene matches. The CDR3 here is CASSLSTTGATGELFF. As DNA, the CDR3 is TGCGCCAGCAGCTTGTCCACCACAGGGGCCACCGGGGAGCTGTTTTTT.

This clonotype was observed a few times. The V gene is TRBV19, the J gene TRBJ2-1; possible D gene TRBD2, 5 bases. This CDR3 has 14 amino acids. CDR1 is LNHDA, CDR2 SQIVND, per germline (reference sequence). V gave up 7 bases and J gave up 9 bases, with 19 bases separating them. In nucleotides, the CDR3 is TGTGCCAGTAACCGTGGTCCAGGCGGGCTTGAGCAGTTCTTC. This gives the protein CASNRGPGGLEQFF.

This clonotype showed up many times. The genes are TRBV7-8 and TRBJ2-1; no firm D call. The CDR3 contains 15 residues. The germline V gene encodes CDR1 SGHVS and CDR2 FQNEAQ. V was clipped by 2 bases and J by 8 bases, with 16 bases between them. CDR3 residues: CASSLNPARWDEQFF. The CDR3 DNA is TGTGCCAGCAGCTTAAACCCCGCACGGTGGGATGAGCAGTTCTTC.

There are many counts of this clonotype. The rearrangement joins TRBV18 to TRBJ1-1; 7 bases are shared with TRBD1. CDR3 length: 13 residues. The trim removed 5 bases at V and 3 bases at J, leaving 3 bases unmatched. CDR1 and CDR2 (germline): KGHSH, LQKENI. CDR3 DNA sequence: TGTGCCAGCTCAATACAGGGGTACACTGAAGCTTTCTTT. Its protein is CASSIQGYTEAFF.

This clonotype appeared many times. This chain connects TRBV27 to TRBJ2-7, with 7 nucleotides matching TRBD2. J gave up 3 bases and V 5 bases, and 7 bases lay outside the gene matches. The CDR3 length is 14 residues. Looked up from germline, CDR1 is MNHEY and CDR2 is SMNVEV (reference sequence). CDR3 protein: CASSPGTTSYEQYF. The CDR3 bases are TGTGCCAGCAGTCCAGGGACTACCAGCTACGAGCAGTACTTC.

In its sample, this clonotype was seen many times. This chain links TRBV27 with TRBJ1-1; tentatively, D is TRBD1 (5 bases). The V end was cut by 0 bases, the J end by 3 bases, with 11 bases between. The CDR3 loop spans 15 amino acids. Germline loops: CDR1 MNHEY, CDR2 SMNVEV (reference sequence). DNA of the CDR3: TGTGCCAGCAGTTTATCGGGTACAGGACACACTGAAGCTTTCTTT. It translates to CASSLSGTGHTEAFF.

This clonotype has a count of ten or more. The chain carries TRBV6-2 or TRBV6-3 and TRBJ2-2; D unclear. Germline V gives CDR1 MNHEY, CDR2 SVGEGT. Trimming removed 6 bases from V and 6 bases from J, with 8 bases in between. The CDR3 is 12 residues long. The CDR3 spells CASSQGSGELFF. CDR3 in DNA: TGTGCCAGCAGCCAAGGATCCGGGGAGCTGTTTTTT.

CDR3: CSASKETMNTEAFF. The CDR3 DNA follows: TGCAGTGCTAGTAAGGAAACGATGAACACTGAAGCTTTCTTT. The chain has TRBV20-1 and TRBJ1-1, with D hard to call. The CDR3 sequence is 14 residues long. V lost 3 bases, J lost 0 bases, and 11 bases lay in between. Germline V CDR1 and CDR2: DFQATT, SNEGSKA (reference sequence).

The chain couples TRBV6-5 to TRBJ2-3, with unresolved D. The CDR3 runs 13 residues. Trimming cost V 5 bases and J 2 bases, with 8 bases left between them. Per germline, CDR1 MNHEY and CDR2 SVGAGI. The CDR3 is CASSHTVTDTQYF. CDR3 coding DNA: TGTGCCAGCAGTCACACGGTCACAGATACGCAGTATTTT.

This rearrangement joins TRBV30 to TRBJ2-1; tentatively, D is TRBD2 (5 bases). The CDR3 spans 15 residues. Germline assignment: CDR1 GTSNPN and CDR2 SVGIG (reference sequence). Between the trimmed V and J ends, which lost 1 base and 6 bases, there was a span of 16 bases. The CDR3, as DNA: TGTGCCTGGAGTGGAGATTTGGCAGGAGGCAATGAGCAGTTCTTC. It translates to CAWSGDLAGGNEQFF.

This clonotype has at least ten counts. The chain links TRBV10-3 to TRBJ2-3; D is ambiguous. The V gene's germline CDR1 is ENHRY and CDR2 SYGVKD. The CDR3 has 15 amino acids. Trimming stripped 0 bases from V and 2 bases from J, with 9 bases between. CDR3 coding DNA: TGTGCCATCAGTGAGTCTTCCAGGTCCACAGATACGCAGTATTTT. Amino acid sequence: CAISESSRSTDTQYF.

In its sample, this clonotype was seen a few times. V gene TRBV11-2 combines with J gene TRBJ1-1; D is unresolved. Germline V gene data show CDR1 as SGHAT and CDR2 as FQNNGV. This CDR3 region has 14 residues. V was trimmed by 0 bases and J by 5 bases, leaving 10 bases between them. The CDR3 DNA reads as TGTGCCAGCAGCTTAGACCCGGTCTTGACTGAAGCTTTCTTT. Its protein product is CASSLDPVLTEAFF.